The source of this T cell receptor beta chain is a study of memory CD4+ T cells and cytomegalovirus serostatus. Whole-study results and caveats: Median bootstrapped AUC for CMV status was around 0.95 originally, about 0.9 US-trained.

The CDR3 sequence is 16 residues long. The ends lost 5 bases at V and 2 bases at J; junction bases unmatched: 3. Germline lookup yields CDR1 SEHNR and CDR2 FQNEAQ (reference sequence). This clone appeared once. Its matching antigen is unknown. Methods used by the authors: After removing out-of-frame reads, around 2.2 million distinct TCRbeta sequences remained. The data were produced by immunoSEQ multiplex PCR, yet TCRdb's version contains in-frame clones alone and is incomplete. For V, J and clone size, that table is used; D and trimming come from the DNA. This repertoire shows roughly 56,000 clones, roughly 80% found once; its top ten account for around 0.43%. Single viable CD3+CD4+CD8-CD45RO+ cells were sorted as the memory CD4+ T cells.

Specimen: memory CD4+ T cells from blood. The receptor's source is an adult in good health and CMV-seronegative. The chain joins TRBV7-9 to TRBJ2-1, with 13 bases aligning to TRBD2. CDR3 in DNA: TGTGCCAGCAGCCTTGGGACTAGCGGGGCCTACAATGAGCAGTTCTTC. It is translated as CASSLGTSGAYNEQFF.